This record concerns one T cell receptor (beta chain) sequence. This sample was taken from a study of identifying expanded T cells in peripheral blood. Method: immunoSEQ multiplex PCR; TCRdb's copy keeps in-frame clones and lacks some. The repertoire has some 130,000 clones, 70% to 90% of them found once; the top ten carry less than 10%. Germline V lookup: CDR1 MDHEN, CDR2 SYDVKM. This CDR3 contains 15 residues. J lost 2 bases, V lost 6 bases, and 3 bases had no gene match. During the collection period, no donor immune events like infections were recorded. This TCR derives from a person aged 18 to 70 in good health. The source material was blood. This chain links TRBV28 with TRBJ2-2; 10 nucleotides line up with TRBD2. The CDR3 loop reads CASRTSGSNTGELFF. The CDR3 nucleotides read TGTGCCAGCAGGACTAGCGGGTCCAACACCGGGGAGCTGTTTTTT.